The entry below gives a single T cell receptor (beta chain) sequence along with its context. What it recognizes is unknown. It was with 60 Vbeta and 13 Jbeta primers that the PCR ran. Only in-frame clones appear in the TCRdb table, and some are missing; sequencing was by immunoSEQ multiplex PCR. The table records roughly 100,000 clones, 70% to 85% of them present only once. The data belong to a study of cytomegalovirus exposure and HLA in healthy donors. V was pared by 9 bases and J by 9 bases, with 11 bases of the junction left unmatched. The germline V gene encodes CDR1 ENHRY and CDR2 SYGVKD. The CDR3 runs to 14 residues. General study points: Reportedly, diagnosis of cytomegalovirus status by the classifier showed high specificity and sensitivity. The records held CMV serostatus as the only immune exposure information.

The rearrangement uses TRBV10-3 and TRBJ2-7; 13 positions match TRBD2. The TCR was taken from a boy between 5 and 17 years old in good health and CMV-seronegative. The sequencing input was PBMCs. CDR3 loop: CAIAGLAGAGGQYF. DNA of the CDR3: TGTGCCATTGCCGGACTAGCGGGGGCAGGAGGGCAGTACTTC.